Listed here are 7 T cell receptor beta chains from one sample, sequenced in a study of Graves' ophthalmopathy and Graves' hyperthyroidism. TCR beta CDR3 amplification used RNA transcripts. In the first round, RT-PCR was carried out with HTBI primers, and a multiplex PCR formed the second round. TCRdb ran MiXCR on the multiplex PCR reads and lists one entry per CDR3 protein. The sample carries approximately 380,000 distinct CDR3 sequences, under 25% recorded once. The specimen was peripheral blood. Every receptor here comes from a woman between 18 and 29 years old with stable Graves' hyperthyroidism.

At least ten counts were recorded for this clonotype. The CDR3 region has the DNA TGTGCCAGTAAAGGAGGGACCGGGGCCAACGTCCTGACTTTC. It is translated as CASKGGTGANVLTF. The chain links TRBV19 to TRBJ2-6; the D gene is possibly TRBD2 (6 bases). In germline, CDR1 is LNHDA, CDR2 SQIVND (reference sequence). Trimming took 7 bases from V and 4 from J, leaving 11 bases between them. CDR3 size: 14 residues.

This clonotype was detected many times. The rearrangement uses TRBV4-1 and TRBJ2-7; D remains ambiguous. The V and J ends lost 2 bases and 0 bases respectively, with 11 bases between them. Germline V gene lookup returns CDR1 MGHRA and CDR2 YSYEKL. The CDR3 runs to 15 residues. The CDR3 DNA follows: TGCGCCAGCAGCCAAAGTCGCTGGCTCTCCTACGAGCAGTACTTC. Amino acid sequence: CASSQSRWLSYEQYF.

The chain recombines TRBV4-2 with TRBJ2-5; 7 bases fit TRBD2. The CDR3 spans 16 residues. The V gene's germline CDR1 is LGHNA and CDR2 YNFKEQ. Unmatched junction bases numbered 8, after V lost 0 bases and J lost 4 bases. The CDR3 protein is CASSQEGLLGPETQYF. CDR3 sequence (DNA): TGTGCCAGCAGCCAAGAGGGACTACTAGGGCCAGAGACCCAGTACTTC.

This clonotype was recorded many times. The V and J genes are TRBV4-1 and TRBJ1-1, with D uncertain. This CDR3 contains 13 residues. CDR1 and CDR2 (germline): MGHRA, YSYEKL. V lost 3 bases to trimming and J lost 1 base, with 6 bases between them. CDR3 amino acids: CASSQGSNTEAFF. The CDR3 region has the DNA TGCGCCAGCAGCCAGGGGTCGAACACTGAAGCTTTCTTT.

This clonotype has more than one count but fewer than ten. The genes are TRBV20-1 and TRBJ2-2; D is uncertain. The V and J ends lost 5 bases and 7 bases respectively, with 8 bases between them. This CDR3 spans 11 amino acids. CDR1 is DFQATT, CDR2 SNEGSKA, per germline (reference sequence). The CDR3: CSASAGGELFF. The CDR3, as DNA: TGCAGTGCTTCCGCTGGCGGGGAGCTGTTTTTT.

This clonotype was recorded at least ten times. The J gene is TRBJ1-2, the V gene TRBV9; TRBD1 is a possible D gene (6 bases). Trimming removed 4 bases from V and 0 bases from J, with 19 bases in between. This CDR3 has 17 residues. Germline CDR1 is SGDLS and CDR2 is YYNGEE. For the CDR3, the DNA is TGTGCCAGCAGCAGAGGGATCAGGGGAATCGCTAACTATGGCTACACCTTC. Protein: CASSRGIRGIANYGYTF.

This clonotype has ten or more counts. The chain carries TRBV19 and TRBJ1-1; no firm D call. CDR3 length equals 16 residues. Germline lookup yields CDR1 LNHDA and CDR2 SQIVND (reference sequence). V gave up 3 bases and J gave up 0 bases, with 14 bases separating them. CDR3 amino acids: CASSIARVTMNTEAFF. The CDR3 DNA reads TGTGCCAGTAGTATTGCGAGGGTCACAATGAACACTGAAGCTTTCTTT. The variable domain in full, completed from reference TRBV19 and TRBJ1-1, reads DGGITQSPKYLFRKEGQNVTLSCEQNLNHDAMYWYRQDPGQGLRLIYYSQIVNDFQKGDIAEGYSVSREKKESFPLTVTSAQKNPTAFYLCASSIARVTMNTEAFFGQGTRLTVV.